The 10 T cell receptor beta chains below all came from one sample that was sequenced in a study of molecular identifiers for immune sequencing clone quantification. Each CDR3 protein gets one entry after TCRdb re-called the PCR reads with MiXCR. The table has about 640,000 distinct CDR3 sequences, 15% to 20% seen once; the top ten hold 0.85%. The sequenced sample was naive CD8+ T cells from blood, with Jurkat cell RNA spiked in. The subset was: FACS-sorted CD8+CD4-CCR7+CD45RA+ naive T cells. The receptors derive from a human donor in good health. Some libraries in this study had Jurkat cell RNA spiked in.

This clonotype was detected many times. This chain connects TRBV4-3 to TRBJ2-7, with TRBD1 matching 8 bases. In germline, CDR1 is LGHNA, CDR2 YSLEER. CDR3 length: 15 amino acids. J lost 3 bases, V lost 1 base, and 5 bases had no gene match. CDR3 sequence reads: CASSQAPGQGYEQYF. In nucleotides, the CDR3 is TGCGCCAGCAGCCAAGCTCCCGGACAGGGCTACGAGCAGTACTTC.

This clonotype has a count of ten or more. The chain is built from TRBV29-1 and TRBJ2-2; no clear D gene. Germline lookup yields CDR1 SQVTM and CDR2 ANQGSEA. The CDR3 has 11 amino acids. V dropped 4 bases and J dropped 5 bases, with 5 bases sitting between them. The CDR3 sequence: CSVADTGELFF. The CDR3 nucleotides read TGCAGCGTTGCAGATACCGGGGAGCTGTTTTTT.

In nucleotides, the CDR3 is TGTGCCACCAGTGACCCACTGAGCACAGATACGCAGTATTTT. This gives the protein CATSDPLSTDTQYF. The chain joins TRBV24-1 to TRBJ2-3; D remains unclear. This CDR3 is built from 14 residues. The ends were cut back, 4 bases at V and 0 bases at J, with 7 bases in the middle. Germline V CDR1 and CDR2: KGHDR, SFDVKD.

At least ten counts were recorded for this clonotype. The chain has TRBV10-2 and TRBJ1-1; 8 nucleotides agree with TRBD1. With 8 bases clipped from V and 1 base from J, the junction kept 9 bases outside the gene matches. CDR1 is WSHSY and CDR2 is SAAADI in the germline V gene. This CDR3 has 15 residues. CDR3: CASGGRTGRNTEAFF. The CDR3 DNA reads TGCGCCAGCGGAGGACGGACAGGGCGGAACACTGAAGCTTTCTTT.

Regarding this clonotype: With a much larger clone just one base away, this may be a read error. The V gene is TRBV2, the J gene TRBJ2-3; TRBD1 matches 7 bases. The CDR3 extends over 17 amino acids. Trimming took 4 bases from V and 4 from J; bases not matched to a gene: 14. The germline V gene encodes CDR1 SNHLY and CDR2 FYNNEI. For the CDR3, the DNA is TGTGCCAGCAGTGGGGACAGTATCCGTTCCTCCTCAGATACGCAGTATTTT. Translation gives CASSGDSIRSSSDTQYF.

V and J are TRBV6-2 or TRBV6-3 and TRBJ2-5; the D is unclear. The germline V and J ends were trimmed by 2 bases and 2 bases, with 12 bases remaining between them. The CDR3 is made up of 15 amino acids. Germline CDR1 MNHEY, CDR2 SVGEGT. The CDR3 here is CASSYGYGIQETQYF. CDR3 DNA sequence: TGTGCCAGCAGTTACGGATATGGGATTCAAGAGACCCAGTACTTC.

As to this clonotype: A read error may account for a junction end that differs from germline. This chain uses TRBV13 with TRBJ2-3, with D possibly TRBD2 on 6 matching bases. The CDR3 runs 14 residues. Germline CDR1 is PRHDT and CDR2 is FYEKMQ (reference sequence). The CDR3 DNA reads TGTGCCGGCAGCTTAATAGGAGGGGCAGATACGCAGTATTTT. Translated: CAGSLIGGADTQYF.

Turning to this clonotype: A junction boundary mismatches the germline segment, possibly from a read error. The rearrangement joins TRBV28 to TRBJ2-5, with D perhaps matching TRBD1 (6 bases). Germline V gene lookup returns CDR1 MDHEN and CDR2 SYDVKM. The CDR3 loop spans 14 amino acids. This CDR3 is CAGDPKGDQETQYF. CDR3 nucleotide sequence: TGTGCCGGCGATCCCAAGGGGGACCAAGAGACTCAGTACTTC.

The J gene is TRBJ2-1, the V gene TRBV3-1, with D unresolved. Germline CDR1 reads LGHDT; CDR2 reads YNNKEL (reference sequence). The CDR3 runs 15 residues. Between the trimmed V and J ends, which lost 4 bases and 4 bases, there was a span of 14 bases. CDR3 loop: CASSPRASVYNEQFF. The CDR3 nucleotides are TGTGCCAGCAGCCCCCGGGCCTCTGTTTACAATGAGCAGTTCTTC.

V is TRBV5-1 and J is TRBJ2-5; 10 positions agree with TRBD2. The V and J ends lost 0 bases and 5 bases, in that order; junction bases with no gene match: 7. The CDR3 loop spans 16 amino acids. The germline V gene has CDR1 SGHRS and CDR2 YFSETQ. The chain's CDR3 is CASSLGLAGVDETQYF. Written as DNA, the CDR3 is TGCGCCAGCAGCTTGGGGCTAGCGGGGGTGGACGAGACCCAGTACTTC.